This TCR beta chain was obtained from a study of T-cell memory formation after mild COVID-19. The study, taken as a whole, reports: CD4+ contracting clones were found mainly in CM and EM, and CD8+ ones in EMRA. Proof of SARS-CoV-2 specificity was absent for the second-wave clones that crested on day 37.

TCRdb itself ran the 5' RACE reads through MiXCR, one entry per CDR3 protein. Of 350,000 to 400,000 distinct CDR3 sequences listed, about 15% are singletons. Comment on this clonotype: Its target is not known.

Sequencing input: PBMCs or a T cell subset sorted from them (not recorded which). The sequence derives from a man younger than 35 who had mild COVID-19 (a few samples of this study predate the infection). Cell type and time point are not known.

The CDR3 coding sequence is TGTGCCAGCAGTTACTCGGGGAGGGCACAGCCCCAGCATTTT. Translation: CASSYSGRAQPQHF. The chain carries TRBV6-5 and TRBJ1-5, with D hard to call. CDR3 length equals 14 residues. Germline V gene data show CDR1 as MNHEY and CDR2 as SVGAGI. V was shortened by 0 bases and J by 7 bases, with 10 bases between the two germline ends.